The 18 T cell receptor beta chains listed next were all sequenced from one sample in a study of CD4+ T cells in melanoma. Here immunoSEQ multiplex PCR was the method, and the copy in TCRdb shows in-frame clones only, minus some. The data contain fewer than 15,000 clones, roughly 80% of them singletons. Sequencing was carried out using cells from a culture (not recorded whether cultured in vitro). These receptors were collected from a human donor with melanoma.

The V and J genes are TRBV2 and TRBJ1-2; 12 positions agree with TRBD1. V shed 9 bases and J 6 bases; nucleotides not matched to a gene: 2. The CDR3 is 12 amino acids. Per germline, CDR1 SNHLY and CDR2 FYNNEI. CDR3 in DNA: TGTGCCAGTAGGGACAGGGGGCATGGCTACACCTTC. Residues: CASRDRGHGYTF.

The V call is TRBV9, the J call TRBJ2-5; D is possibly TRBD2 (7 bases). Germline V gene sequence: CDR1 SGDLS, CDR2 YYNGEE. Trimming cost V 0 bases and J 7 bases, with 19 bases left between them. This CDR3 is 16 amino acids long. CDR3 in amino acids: CASSVGGRRGHGTQYF. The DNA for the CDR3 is TGTGCCAGCAGCGTAGGAGGGCGGCGGGGGCATGGGACCCAGTACTTC. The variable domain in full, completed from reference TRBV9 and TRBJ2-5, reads DSGVTQTPKHLITATGQRVTLRCSPRSGDLSVYWYQQSLDQGLQFLIQYYNGEERAKGNILERFSAQQFPDLHSELNLSSLELGDSALYFCASSVGGRRGHGTQYFGPGTRLLVL.

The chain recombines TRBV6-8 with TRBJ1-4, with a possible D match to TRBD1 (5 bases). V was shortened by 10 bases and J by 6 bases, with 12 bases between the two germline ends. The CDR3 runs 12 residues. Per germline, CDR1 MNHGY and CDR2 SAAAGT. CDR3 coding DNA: TGTGCCACCCCCCAGGGAGATGAAAAACTGTTTTTT. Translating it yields CATPQGDEKLFF.

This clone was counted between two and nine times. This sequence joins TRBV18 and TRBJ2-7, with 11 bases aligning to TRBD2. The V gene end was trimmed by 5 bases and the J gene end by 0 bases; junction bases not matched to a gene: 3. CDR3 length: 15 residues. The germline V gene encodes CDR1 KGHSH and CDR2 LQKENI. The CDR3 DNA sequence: TGTGCCAGCTCATCTAGCGGGGGGTTCTCCTACGAGCAGTACTTC. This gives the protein CASSSSGGFSYEQYF. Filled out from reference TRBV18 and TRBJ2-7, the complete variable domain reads NAGVMQNPRHLVRRRGQEARLRCSPMKGHSHVYWYRQLPEEGLKFMVYLQKENIIDESGMPKERFSAEFPKEGPSILRIQQVVRGDSAAYFCASSSSGGFSYEQYFGPGTRLTVT.

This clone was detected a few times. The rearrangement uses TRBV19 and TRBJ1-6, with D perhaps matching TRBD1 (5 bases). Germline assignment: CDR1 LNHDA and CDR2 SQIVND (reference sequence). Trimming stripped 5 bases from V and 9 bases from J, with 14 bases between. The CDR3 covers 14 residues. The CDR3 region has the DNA TGTGCCAGTAGTGCGCAGGGACTGGCTTCACCCCTCCACTTT. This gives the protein CASSAQGLASPLHF.

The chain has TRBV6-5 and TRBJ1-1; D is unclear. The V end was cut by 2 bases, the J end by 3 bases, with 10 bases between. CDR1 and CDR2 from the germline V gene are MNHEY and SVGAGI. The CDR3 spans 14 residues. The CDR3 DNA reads TGTGCCAGCAGTTACGGCCCATTCGACACTGAAGCTTTCTTT. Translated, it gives CASSYGPFDTEAFF.

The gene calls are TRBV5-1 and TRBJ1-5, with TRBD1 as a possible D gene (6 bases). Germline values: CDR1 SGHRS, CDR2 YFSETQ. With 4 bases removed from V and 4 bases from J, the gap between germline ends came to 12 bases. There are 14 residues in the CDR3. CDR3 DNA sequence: TGCGCCAGCAGCACCGGGACACCTAATCAGCCCCAGCATTTT. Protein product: CASSTGTPNQPQHF.

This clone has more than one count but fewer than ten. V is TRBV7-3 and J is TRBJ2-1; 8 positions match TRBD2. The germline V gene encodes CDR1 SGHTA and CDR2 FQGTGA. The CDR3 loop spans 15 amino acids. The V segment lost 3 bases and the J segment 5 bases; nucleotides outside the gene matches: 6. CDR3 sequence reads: CASSFLGGGNNEQFF. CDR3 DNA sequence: TGTGCCAGCAGCTTCTTAGGCGGGGGGAACAATGAGCAGTTCTTC.

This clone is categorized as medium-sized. CDR3 region: CATSGGQGAFTGELFF. CDR3 coding DNA: TGTGCCACCAGCGGCGGACAGGGCGCGTTCACCGGGGAGCTGTTTTTT. The chain links TRBV15 to TRBJ2-2, with 8 nucleotides matching TRBD1. V lost 5 bases, J lost 4 bases, and 9 bases stayed unmatched. Germline V gene sequence: CDR1 LNHNV, CDR2 YYDKDF (reference sequence). This CDR3 region has 16 residues.

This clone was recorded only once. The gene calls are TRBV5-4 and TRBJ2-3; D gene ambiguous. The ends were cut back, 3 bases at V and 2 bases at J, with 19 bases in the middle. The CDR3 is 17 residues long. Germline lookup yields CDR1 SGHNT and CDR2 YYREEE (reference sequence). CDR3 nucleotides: TGTGCCAGCAGCTCGACAAGTCAGTCTTCTAACACAGATACGCAGTATTTT. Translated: CASSSTSQSSNTDTQYF.

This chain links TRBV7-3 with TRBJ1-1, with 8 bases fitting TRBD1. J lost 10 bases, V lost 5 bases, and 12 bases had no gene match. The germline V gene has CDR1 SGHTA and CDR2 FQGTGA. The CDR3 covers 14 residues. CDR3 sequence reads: CASSLNSQGASAFF. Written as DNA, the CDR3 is TGTGCCAGCAGCCTCAATTCGCAGGGGGCTTCAGCTTTCTTT.

The CDR3 DNA sequence: TGTGCCAGCAGCGCCTCCCCCTATTCACCCCTCCACTTT. This gives the protein CASSASPYSPLHF. The J gene is TRBJ1-6, the V gene TRBV2; no definite D call. CDR3 length equals 13 residues. Germline V gene lookup returns CDR1 SNHLY and CDR2 FYNNEI. With 6 bases removed from V and 8 bases from J, the gap between germline ends came to 11 bases.

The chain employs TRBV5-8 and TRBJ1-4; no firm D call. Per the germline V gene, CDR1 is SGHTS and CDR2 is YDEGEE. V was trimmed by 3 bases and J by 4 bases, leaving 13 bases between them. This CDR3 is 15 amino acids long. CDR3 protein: CASSSPDWFNEKLFF. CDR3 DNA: TGTGCCAGCAGCTCCCCGGACTGGTTTAATGAAAAACTGTTTTTT.

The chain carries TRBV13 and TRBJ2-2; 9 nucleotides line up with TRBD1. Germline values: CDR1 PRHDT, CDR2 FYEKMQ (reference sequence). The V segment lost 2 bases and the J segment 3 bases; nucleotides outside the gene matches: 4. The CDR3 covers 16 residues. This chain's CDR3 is CASSLRRTGDTGELFF. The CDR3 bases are TGTGCCAGCAGCTTAAGAAGGACAGGGGACACCGGGGAGCTGTTTTTT.

The CDR3: CASSDGANEKLFF. The CDR3 DNA reads TGCGCCAGCAGTGACGGAGCTAATGAAAAACTGTTTTTT. The chain uses TRBV10-1 and TRBJ1-4; no definite D call. V was shortened by 3 bases and J by 3 bases, with 5 bases between the two germline ends. CDR3 length equals 13 residues. The germline V gene encodes CDR1 WNHNN and CDR2 SYGVQD (reference sequence).

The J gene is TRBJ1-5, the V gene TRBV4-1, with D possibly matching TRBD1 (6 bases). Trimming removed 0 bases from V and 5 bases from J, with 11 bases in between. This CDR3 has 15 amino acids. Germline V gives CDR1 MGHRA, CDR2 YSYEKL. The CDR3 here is CASSQDEQGHQPQHF. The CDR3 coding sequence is TGCGCCAGCAGCCAAGACGAACAGGGTCATCAGCCCCAGCATTTT.

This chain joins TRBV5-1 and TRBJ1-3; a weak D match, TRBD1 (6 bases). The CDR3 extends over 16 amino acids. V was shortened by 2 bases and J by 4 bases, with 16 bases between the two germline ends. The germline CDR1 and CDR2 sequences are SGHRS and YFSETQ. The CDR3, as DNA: TGCGCCAGCAGCTTAAGAGAGGGGGGATCCGGAAACACCATATATTTT. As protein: CASSLREGGSGNTIYF.

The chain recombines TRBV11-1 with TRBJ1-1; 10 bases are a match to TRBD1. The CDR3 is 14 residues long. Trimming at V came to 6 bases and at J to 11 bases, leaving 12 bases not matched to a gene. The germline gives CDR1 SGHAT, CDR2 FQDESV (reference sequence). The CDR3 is CASRPTGTGAQAFF. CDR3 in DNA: TGTGCCAGCAGGCCCACCGGGACAGGGGCCCAGGCTTTCTTT.